Listed here is a single T cell receptor beta chain. Germline V CDR1 and CDR2: DFQATT, SNEGSKA (reference sequence). Trimming removed 3 bases at V and 1 base at J, with 6 bases between. This CDR3 spans 13 amino acids. Repertoires were generated with immunoSEQ multiplex PCR, while TCRdb's copy carries only in-frame clones and drops some. The data show more than 350,000 clones, over 75% seen once. Cohorts were determined from participant-reported clinical history. These data come from a study of blood T cell repertoires in COVID-19. Turning to the study itself: Collection of acute and convalescent COVID-19 samples took place in the United States, Italy and Spain.

The chain is built from TRBV20-1 and TRBJ2-2; D gene uncertain. Material for sequencing was PBMCs or T cells enriched from blood (not recorded which). This TCR came from a woman younger than 35 who had been exposed to COVID-19. The CDR3 DNA sequence: TGCAGTGCTAGTCGACAGAACACCGGGGAGCTGTTTTTT. Translated: CSASRQNTGELFF.